Listed here is a single TCR beta chain. What it recognizes is unknown. The data originate from a study of shared clonotypes between healthy human individuals. Study results and limitations: Researchers sampled only blood; tissue repertoires likely differ. A handful of donors shared approximately 5% of their naive CD4 clonotypes. Generation probabilities were higher for clonotypes shared across all four sorted-subset donors than for unshared ones.

CD8 memory comprised CD45RO+ plus CCR7-negative CD45RA+ TemRA cells. Germline V gene data show CDR1 as MNHNS and CDR2 as SASEGT. Trimming cost V 6 bases and J 3 bases, with 14 bases left between them. The CDR3 consists of 14 residues. The method was immunoSEQ multiplex PCR; TCRdb's version includes in-frame clones alone and lacks a portion of them. This table holds a few hundred thousand clones, approximately 97% found once. Sequenced: memory CD8+ T cells sorted from blood. The subset was: CD45RO+ cells pooled with CCR7-negative TemRA cells. This receptor was identified in a man younger than 45 in good health. The chain employs TRBV6-1 and TRBJ2-5; tentative D call: TRBD1 (5 bases). DNA for the CDR3: TGTGCCAGCAGCGGCGGCAGGGTGGAAGAGACCCAGTACTTC. Protein sequence: CASSGGRVEETQYF.